Listed below are T cell receptor beta chains from one sample, sequenced in a study of OX40 agonist ivuxolimab in advanced cancers. TCRdb keeps only in-frame clones here, not all; method: immunoSEQ multiplex PCR. The sample records some 50,000 clones, about four fifths being singletons. The specimen comprised CD4+ or CD8+ T cells sorted from blood, sampled in a trial of the OX40 agonist ivuxolimab. Receptors were obtained from an adult with an advanced solid tumor such as melanoma, head and neck, liver or kidney cancer. The conserved cysteine and the conserved F or W are not part of the CDR3 here.

j_gene,v_gene,CDR3aa
TRBJ2-5,TRBV5-1,ASSRRTGGMETQY
TRBJ2-5,TRBV5-1,ASSPNRDRETQY
TRBJ1-1,TRBV5-5,ASSLVTGTLVTEAF
TRBJ2-1,TRBV7-8,ASSPSRASGKGEQF
TRBJ2-7,TRBV6-1,ASSYEAEQY
TRBJ2-7,TRBV7-2,ASSLAGQYEQY
TRBJ1-4,TRBV6-1,ASSEGDQTEKLF
TRBJ2-2,TRBV6-5,ASRRGIGELF
TRBJ2-1,TRBV6-5,ASSYSGTSGSNEQF
TRBJ2-5,TRBV18,ASSPIALQETQY
TRBJ2-7,TRBV19,ASSTLTGSYEQY
TRBJ2-7,TRBV30,AWSVKTPPEQY
TRBJ1-1,TRBV25-1,ASSEYKVNTEAF
TRBJ2-5,TRBV10-2,ASTRLIGRDQETQY
TRBJ2-5,TRBV20-1,SARDTQTQY
TRBJ2-2,TRBV7-2,ASSAGLAVLGELF
TRBJ1-1,TRBV28,ASSLVHTNTNTEAF
TRBJ1-3,TRBV7-6,ASSLGRNTIY
TRBJ1-5,TRBV27,ASRMTGGAGQPQH
TRBJ2-1,TRBV6-1,ASSERLAGAGNYNEQF
TRBJ2-1,TRBV19,ASRLPGGHEQF
TRBJ1-6,TRBV11-2,ASSLQGMLDSPLH
TRBJ2-1,TRBV5-4,ASSLPLAGGPNEQF
TRBJ2-1,TRBV5-4,ASSLEGTGLFAEQF
TRBJ2-2,TRBV19,ASGLHTGELF
TRBJ1-2,TRBV11-2,ASSLDGRLYGYT
TRBJ1-4,TRBV7-9,ASSLIGTGGSEKLF
TRBJ1-4,TRBV2,ASKRGAGEKLF
TRBJ2-5,TRBV19,ASSSRGYETQY
TRBJ2-3,TRBV6-1,ASSRPGKDTQY
TRBJ2-3,TRBV5-8,ASSLGTSGTDTQY
TRBJ1-5,TRBV7-2,ASSLSRDISSNQPQH
TRBJ2-5,TRBV7-9,ASSLDWTQETQY
TRBJ2-7,TRBV5-1,ASRSPTDEQY
TRBJ2-1,TRBV19,ASRLAGGPLMYNEQF
TRBJ1-1,TRBV6-1,ASNGVADTEAF
TRBJ2-5,TRBV7-9,ATRRDFQETQY
TRBJ2-3,TRBV27,ASSTREDSISDTQY
TRBJ2-7,TRBV6-5,ASSPPLAGFNEQY
TRBJ1-5,TRBV19,ASSRGQGLNQPQH
TRBJ1-1,TRBV29-1,SATGAGTEAF
TRBJ1-2,TRBV19,ASSRRTGGDYGYT
TRBJ2-4,TRBV27,ASSPQLAKNIQY
TRBJ2-4,TRBV10-1,ASSGTSGRVGIQY
TRBJ2-7,TRBV9,ASSVGTTISSYEQY